What follows describes a single T cell receptor (beta chain). Its antigen is as yet unknown. The data originate from a study of shared clonotypes between healthy human individuals. Study conclusions and caveats: Non-shared clonotypes were found to have lower generation probabilities than the clonotypes that were shared by all four of the sorted-subset donors.

The DNA input per sorted-subset replicate PCR was about 190 ng, corresponding to roughly 30,000 T cell genomes. Here immunoSEQ multiplex PCR was the method, and the copy in TCRdb shows in-frame clones only, minus some. The sample consists of a few million clones, 93% of them appearing once. Partitioning of CD4+ cells yielded a CD45RA+ naive subset and a CD45RA-negative memory subset. The germline V gene has CDR1 LNHNV and CDR2 YYDKDF (reference sequence). The V and J ends lost 8 bases and 6 bases respectively, with 20 bases between them. This CDR3 is built from 14 residues. This sequence joins TRBV15 and TRBJ2-7; TRBD1 is a possible D gene (5 bases). The specimen was naive CD4+ T cells from PBMCs. Documented subset: CD45RA+ positively selected. The TCR was taken from a man younger than 35 in good health. Some clones in this sample may be carry-over from other donors' samples. CDR3 DNA sequence: TGTGCCACCTCCAAGGACGTAGGGGTAGGCGAGCAGTACTTC. Translating it yields CATSKDVGVGEQYF.